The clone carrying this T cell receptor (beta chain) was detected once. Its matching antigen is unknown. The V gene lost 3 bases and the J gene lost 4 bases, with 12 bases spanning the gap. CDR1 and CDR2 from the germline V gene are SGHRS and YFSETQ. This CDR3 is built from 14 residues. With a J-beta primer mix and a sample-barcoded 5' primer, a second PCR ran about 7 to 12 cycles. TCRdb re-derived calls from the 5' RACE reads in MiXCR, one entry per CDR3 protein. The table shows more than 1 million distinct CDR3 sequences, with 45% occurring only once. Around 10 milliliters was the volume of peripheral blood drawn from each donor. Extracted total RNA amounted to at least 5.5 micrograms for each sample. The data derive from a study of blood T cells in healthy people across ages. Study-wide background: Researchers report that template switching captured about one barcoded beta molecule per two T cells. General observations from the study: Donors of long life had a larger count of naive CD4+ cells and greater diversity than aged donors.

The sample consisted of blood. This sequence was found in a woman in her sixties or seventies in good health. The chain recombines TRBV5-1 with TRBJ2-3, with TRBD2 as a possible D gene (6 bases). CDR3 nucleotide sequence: TGCGCCAGCAGCTCGGGTAGCGGAGCAGATACGCAGTATTTT. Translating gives CASSSGSGADTQYF. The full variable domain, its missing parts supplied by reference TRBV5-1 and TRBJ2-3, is KAGVTQTPRYLIKTRGQQVTLSCSPISGHRSVSWYQQTPGQGLQFLFEYFSETQRNKGNFPGRFSGRQFSNSRSEMNVSTLELGDSALYLCASSSGSGADTQYFGPGTRLTVL.